The rows below give T cell receptor beta chains drawn from one sample of a study of Ad26.COV2.S vaccination and SARS-CoV-2 variants. Clones were read by immunoSEQ multiplex PCR, and TCRdb kept only the in-frame ones, dropping some. The sample contains fewer than 600,000 clones, 89% of which appear only once. The starting material was peripheral blood, obtained in a trial of Ad26.COV2.S vaccine versus placebo. Receptor source: a person between 18 and 59 years old who received the Ad26.COV2.S COVID-19 vaccine or a placebo. Both conserved end residues are part of each CDR3. The D gene is left open where the match is weak. Clone size is given for some rows only: seen once, a few or many times, or a class if the clone is expanded.

d_call: -
clone_size: -
j_call: TRBJ2-7
v_call: TRBV6-2/TRBV6-3
cdr3_aa: CASSYSGGRDSQYF
cdr3_nt: TGTGCCAGCAGTTACTCGGGCGGGCGTGACAGTCAGTACTTC

d_call: -
clone_size: few
j_call: TRBJ1-1
v_call: TRBV7-9
cdr3_aa: CASSLDVIGGRTEAFF
cdr3_nt: TGTGCCAGCAGCTTAGATGTCATCGGGGGACGGACTGAAGCTTTCTTT

d_call: -
clone_size: once
j_call: TRBJ2-7
v_call: TRBV13
cdr3_aa: CASSLWGDEQYF
cdr3_nt: TGTGCCAGCAGCTTGTGGGGGGACGAGCAGTACTTC

d_call: -
clone_size: -
j_call: TRBJ1-1
v_call: TRBV19
cdr3_aa: CASSITGGGTEAFF
cdr3_nt: TGTGCCAGTAGTATAACCGGGGGAGGCACTGAAGCTTTCTTT

d_call: TRBD2
clone_size: -
j_call: TRBJ2-1
v_call: TRBV25-1
cdr3_aa: CASSEAGSGTYNEQFF
cdr3_nt: TGTGCCAGCAGTGAAGCGGGTAGCGGGACCTACAATGAGCAGTTCTTC

d_call: -
clone_size: -
j_call: TRBJ2-1
v_call: TRBV19
cdr3_aa: CASSRGTNEADEQFF
cdr3_nt: TGTGCCAGTAGCCGCGGGACAAATGAGGCCGATGAGCAGTTCTTC

d_call: TRBD2
clone_size: -
j_call: TRBJ2-1
v_call: TRBV30
cdr3_aa: CASGTSGGAEQFF
cdr3_nt: TGTGCCTCCGGGACTAGCGGGGGGGCCGAGCAGTTCTTC

d_call: -
clone_size: -
j_call: TRBJ1-5
v_call: TRBV6-5
cdr3_aa: CASSYLNSNQPQHF
cdr3_nt: TGTGCCAGCAGTTACCTAAATAGCAATCAGCCCCAGCATTTT

d_call: -
clone_size: -
j_call: TRBJ2-3
v_call: TRBV4-3
cdr3_aa: CASSPGGGGTDTQYF
cdr3_nt: TGCGCCAGCAGCCCAGGAGGCGGGGGCACAGATACGCAGTATTTT

d_call: -
clone_size: -
j_call: TRBJ2-3
v_call: TRBV5-4
cdr3_aa: CASSLEGRDPTDTQYF
cdr3_nt: TGTGCCAGCAGCTTGGAGGGGCGGGACCCCACAGATACGCAGTATTTT

d_call: -
clone_size: few
j_call: TRBJ1-1
v_call: TRBV7-9
cdr3_aa: CASSLRGMTGAEAFF
cdr3_nt: TGTGCCAGCAGCTTACGGGGGATGACTGGGGCTGAAGCTTTCTTT

d_call: -
clone_size: few
j_call: TRBJ1-6
v_call: TRBV4-2
cdr3_aa: CASSQDKSGYNSPLHF
cdr3_nt: TGTGCCAGCAGCCAAGATAAATCCGGGTATAATTCACCCCTCCACTTT

d_call: -
clone_size: -
j_call: TRBJ1-1
v_call: TRBV9
cdr3_aa: CASSASWKGGTEAFF
cdr3_nt: TGTGCCAGCAGTGCTTCATGGAAGGGTGGAACTGAAGCTTTCTTT

d_call: -
clone_size: -
j_call: TRBJ1-1
v_call: TRBV27
cdr3_aa: CASSLYGMNTEAFF
cdr3_nt: TGTGCCAGCAGTTTATACGGCATGAACACTGAAGCTTTCTTT

d_call: -
clone_size: -
j_call: TRBJ2-7
v_call: TRBV28
cdr3_aa: CARPRGSGNPYEQYF
cdr3_nt: TGTGCCAGACCAAGGGGGAGCGGGAACCCCTACGAGCAGTACTTC

d_call: -
clone_size: -
j_call: TRBJ1-6
v_call: TRBV19
cdr3_aa: CASSIVGNSPLHF
cdr3_nt: TGTGCCAGTAGTATAGTTGGTAATTCACCCCTCCACTTT

d_call: -
clone_size: -
j_call: TRBJ2-7
v_call: TRBV21-1
cdr3_aa: CASLIEQYF
cdr3_nt: TGTGCCAGCTTGATAGAGCAGTACTTC

d_call: -
clone_size: -
j_call: TRBJ2-6
v_call: TRBV5-1
cdr3_aa: CASSPTMGGANVLTF
cdr3_nt: TGCGCCAGCAGCCCCACCATGGGAGGGGCCAACGTCCTGACTTTC

d_call: -
clone_size: -
j_call: TRBJ2-2
v_call: TRBV19
cdr3_aa: CASSLAPNTGELFF
cdr3_nt: TGTGCCAGTAGTCTCGCCCCGAACACCGGGGAGCTGTTTTTT

d_call: -
clone_size: -
j_call: TRBJ1-1
v_call: TRBV9
cdr3_aa: CASSVSFEGQGAFF
cdr3_nt: TGTGCCAGCAGCGTAAGTTTTGAGGGCCAGGGAGCTTTCTTT

d_call: -
clone_size: -
j_call: TRBJ2-5
v_call: TRBV2
cdr3_aa: CASRTPVGETQYF
cdr3_nt: TGTGCCAGCAGAACCCCGGTGGGGGAGACCCAGTACTTC

d_call: -
clone_size: -
j_call: TRBJ1-2
v_call: TRBV5-1
cdr3_aa: CASSLSQGGYGYTF
cdr3_nt: TGCGCCAGCAGCTTGTCTCAGGGCGGCTATGGCTACACCTTC

d_call: -
clone_size: -
j_call: TRBJ2-5
v_call: TRBV6-1
cdr3_aa: CASSEYYKQETQYF
cdr3_nt: TGTGCCAGCAGTGAATATTACAAACAAGAGACCCAGTACTTC

d_call: -
clone_size: -
j_call: TRBJ2-1
v_call: TRBV2
cdr3_aa: CASSGGRLNEQFF
cdr3_nt: TGTGCCAGCAGTGGAGGTAGACTCAATGAGCAGTTCTTC

d_call: -
clone_size: -
j_call: TRBJ2-7
v_call: TRBV28
cdr3_aa: CASCPRGPVYEQYF
cdr3_nt: TGTGCCAGCTGCCCCCGGGGCCCCGTATACGAGCAGTACTTC

d_call: TRBD2
clone_size: once
j_call: TRBJ2-7
v_call: TRBV7-2
cdr3_aa: CASSLSPSSGSSSYEQYF
cdr3_nt: TGTGCCAGCAGCTTAAGTCCGTCTAGCGGGTCGAGCTCCTACGAGCAGTACTTC

d_call: TRBD1
clone_size: -
j_call: TRBJ2-7
v_call: TRBV30
cdr3_aa: CAWSPGTGGLEQYF
cdr3_nt: TGTGCCTGGAGTCCCGGGACAGGGGGTCTCGAGCAGTACTTC

d_call: TRBD1
clone_size: once
j_call: TRBJ1-1
v_call: TRBV6-1
cdr3_aa: CASSEGQGTEAFF
cdr3_nt: TGTGCCAGCAGTGAGGGACAGGGCACTGAAGCTTTCTTT

d_call: TRBD1
clone_size: -
j_call: TRBJ2-1
v_call: TRBV4-2
cdr3_aa: CASSQDPGQGLNEQFF
cdr3_nt: TGTGCCAGCAGCCAAGATCCAGGACAGGGTCTCAATGAGCAGTTCTTC